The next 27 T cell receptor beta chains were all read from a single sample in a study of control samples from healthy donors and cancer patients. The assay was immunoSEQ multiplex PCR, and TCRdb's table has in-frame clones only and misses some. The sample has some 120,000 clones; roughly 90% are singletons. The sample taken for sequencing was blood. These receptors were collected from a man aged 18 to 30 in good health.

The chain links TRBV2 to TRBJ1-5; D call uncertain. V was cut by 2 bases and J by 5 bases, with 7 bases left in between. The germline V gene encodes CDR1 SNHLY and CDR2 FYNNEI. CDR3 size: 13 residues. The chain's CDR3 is CASSEWIDQPQHF. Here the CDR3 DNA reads TGTGCCAGCAGTGAATGGATTGATCAGCCCCAGCATTTT.

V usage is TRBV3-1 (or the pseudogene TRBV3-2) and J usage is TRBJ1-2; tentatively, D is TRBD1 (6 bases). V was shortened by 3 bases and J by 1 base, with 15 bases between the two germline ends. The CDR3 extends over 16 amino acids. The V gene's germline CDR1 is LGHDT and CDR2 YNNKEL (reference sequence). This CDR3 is CASSHSTGYSNYGYTF. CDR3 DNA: TGTGCCAGCAGCCATTCCACAGGGTACAGTAACTATGGCTACACCTTC.

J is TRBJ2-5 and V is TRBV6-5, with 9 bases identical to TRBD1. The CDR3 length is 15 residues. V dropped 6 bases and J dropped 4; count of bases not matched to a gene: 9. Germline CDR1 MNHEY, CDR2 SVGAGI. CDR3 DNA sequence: TGTGCCAGCAGCCCCGGGACAGGGCCCTCAGAGACCCAGTACTTC. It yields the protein CASSPGTGPSETQYF.

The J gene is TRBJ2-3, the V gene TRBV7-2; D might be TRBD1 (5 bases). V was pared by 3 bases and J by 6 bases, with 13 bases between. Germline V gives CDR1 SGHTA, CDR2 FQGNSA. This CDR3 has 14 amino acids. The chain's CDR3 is CASSFLGVGDTQYF. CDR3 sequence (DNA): TGTGCCAGCAGCTTCTTAGGGGTTGGGGATACGCAGTATTTT.

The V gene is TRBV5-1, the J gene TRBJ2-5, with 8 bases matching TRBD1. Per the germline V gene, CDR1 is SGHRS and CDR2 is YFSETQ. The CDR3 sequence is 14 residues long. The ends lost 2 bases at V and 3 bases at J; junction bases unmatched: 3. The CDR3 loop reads CASSLMTGEETQYF. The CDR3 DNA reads TGCGCCAGCAGCTTAATGACAGGGGAAGAGACCCAGTACTTC.

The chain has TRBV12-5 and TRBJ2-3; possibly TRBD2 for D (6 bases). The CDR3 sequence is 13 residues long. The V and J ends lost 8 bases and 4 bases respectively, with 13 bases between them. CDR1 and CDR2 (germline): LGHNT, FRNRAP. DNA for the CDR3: TGTGCTAGTCGGGGGTGGGACGCAGATACGCAGTATTTT. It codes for CASRGWDADTQYF.

The CDR3 DNA follows: TGTGCCTGGAGTTCGGGACTAGCGGGTGACGAGCAGTACTTC. This translates into CAWSSGLAGDEQYF. The chain links TRBV30 to TRBJ2-7, with TRBD2 matching 12 bases. Germline CDR1 GTSNPN, CDR2 SVGIG (reference sequence). With 2 bases clipped from V and 5 bases from J, the junction kept 4 bases outside the gene matches. The CDR3 sequence is 14 residues long.

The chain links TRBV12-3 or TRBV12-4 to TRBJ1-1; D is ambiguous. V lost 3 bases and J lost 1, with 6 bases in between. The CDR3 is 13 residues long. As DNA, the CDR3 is TGTGCCAGCAGTTTTTTTCGGAACACTGAAGCTTTCTTT. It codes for CASSFFRNTEAFF.

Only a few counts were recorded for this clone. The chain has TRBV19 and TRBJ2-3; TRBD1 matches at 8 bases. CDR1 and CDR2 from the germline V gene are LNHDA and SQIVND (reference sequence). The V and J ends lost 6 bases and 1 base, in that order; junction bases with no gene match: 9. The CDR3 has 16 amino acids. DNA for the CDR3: TGTGCCAGTAGCAAAGTACAGGGGGATGGCACAGATACGCAGTATTTT. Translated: CASSKVQGDGTDTQYF.

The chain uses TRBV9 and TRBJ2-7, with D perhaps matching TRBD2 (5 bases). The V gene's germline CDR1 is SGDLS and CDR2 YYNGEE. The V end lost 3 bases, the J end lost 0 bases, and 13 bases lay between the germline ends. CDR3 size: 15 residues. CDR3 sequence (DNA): TGTGCCAGCAGCGCGGGTGGCGGGCACTCCTACGAGCAGTACTTC. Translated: CASSAGGGHSYEQYF.

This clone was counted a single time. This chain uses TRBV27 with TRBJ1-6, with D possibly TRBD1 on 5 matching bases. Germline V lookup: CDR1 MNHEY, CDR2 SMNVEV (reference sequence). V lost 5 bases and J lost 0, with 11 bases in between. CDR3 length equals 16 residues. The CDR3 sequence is CASSRRQSSYNSPLHF. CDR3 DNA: TGTGCCAGCAGTCGCCGACAGAGCTCCTATAATTCACCCCTCCACTTT.

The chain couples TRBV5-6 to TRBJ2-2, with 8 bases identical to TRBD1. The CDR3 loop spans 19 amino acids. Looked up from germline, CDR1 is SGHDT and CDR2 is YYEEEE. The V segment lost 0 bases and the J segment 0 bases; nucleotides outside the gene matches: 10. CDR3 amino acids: CASSLVYGQGQTNTGELFF. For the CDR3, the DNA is TGTGCCAGCAGCTTGGTTTACGGACAGGGACAAACGAACACCGGGGAGCTGTTTTTT.

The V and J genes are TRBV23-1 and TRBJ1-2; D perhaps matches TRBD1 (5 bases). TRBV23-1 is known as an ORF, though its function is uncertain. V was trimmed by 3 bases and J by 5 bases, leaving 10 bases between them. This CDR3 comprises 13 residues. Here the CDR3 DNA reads TGCGCCAGCAGTCAGTCGGGGGGATATGGCTACACCTTC. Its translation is CASSQSGGYGYTF.

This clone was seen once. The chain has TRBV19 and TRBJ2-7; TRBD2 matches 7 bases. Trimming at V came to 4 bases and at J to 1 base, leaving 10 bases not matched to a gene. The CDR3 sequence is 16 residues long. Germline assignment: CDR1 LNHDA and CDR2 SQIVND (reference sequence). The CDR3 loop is CASSTLTAGPSYEQYF. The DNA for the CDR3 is TGTGCCAGTAGTACTTTAACAGCGGGGCCATCCTACGAGCAGTACTTC.

The CDR3, as DNA: TGCGCCAGCAGCCATAGGCCGGGACAGGTTATAGCCGGGGAGCTGTTTTTT. Its translation: CASSHRPGQVIAGELFF. This sequence joins TRBV4-1 and TRBJ2-2, with 8 nucleotides matching TRBD1. CDR1 is MGHRA, CDR2 YSYEKL, per germline. Trimming removed 3 bases from V and 6 bases from J; junction bases left unmatched: 12. This CDR3 spans 17 amino acids.

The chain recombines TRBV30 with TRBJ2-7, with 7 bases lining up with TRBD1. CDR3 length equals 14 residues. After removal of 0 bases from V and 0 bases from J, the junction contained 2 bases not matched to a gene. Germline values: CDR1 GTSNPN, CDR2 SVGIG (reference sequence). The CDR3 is CAWSVGDSSYEQYF. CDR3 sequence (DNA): TGTGCCTGGAGTGTAGGGGACAGCTCCTACGAGCAGTACTTC.

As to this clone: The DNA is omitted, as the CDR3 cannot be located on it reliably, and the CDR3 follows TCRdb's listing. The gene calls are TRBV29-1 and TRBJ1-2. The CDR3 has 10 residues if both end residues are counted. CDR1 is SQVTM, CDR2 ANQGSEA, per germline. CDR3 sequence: CSVGFGGGTF.

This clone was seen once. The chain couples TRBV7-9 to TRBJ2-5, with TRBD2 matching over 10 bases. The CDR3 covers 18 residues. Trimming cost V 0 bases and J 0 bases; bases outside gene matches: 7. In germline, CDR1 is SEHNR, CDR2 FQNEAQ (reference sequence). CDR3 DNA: TGTGCCAGCAGCTTAGCTGCACTAGCGGGGTTGTACCAAGAGACCCAGTACTTC. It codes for CASSLAALAGLYQETQYF.

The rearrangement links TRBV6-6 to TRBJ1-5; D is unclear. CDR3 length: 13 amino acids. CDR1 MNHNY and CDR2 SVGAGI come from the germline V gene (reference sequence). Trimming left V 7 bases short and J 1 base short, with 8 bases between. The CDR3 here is CASTGRSNQPQHF. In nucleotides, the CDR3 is TGTGCCAGCACCGGACGGAGCAATCAGCCCCAGCATTTT.

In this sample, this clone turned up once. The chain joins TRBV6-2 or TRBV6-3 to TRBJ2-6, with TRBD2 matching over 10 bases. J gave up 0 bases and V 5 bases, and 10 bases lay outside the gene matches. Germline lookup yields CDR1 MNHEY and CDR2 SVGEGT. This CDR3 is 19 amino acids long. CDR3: CASSRLSGGFSSGANVLTF. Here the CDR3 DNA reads TGTGCCAGCAGTCGCCTTAGCGGGGGGTTTAGCTCTGGGGCCAACGTCCTGACTTTC.

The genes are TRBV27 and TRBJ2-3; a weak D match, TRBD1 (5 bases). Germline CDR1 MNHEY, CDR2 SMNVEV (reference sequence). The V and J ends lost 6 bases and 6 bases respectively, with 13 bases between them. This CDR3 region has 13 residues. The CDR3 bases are TGTGCCAGCAGCTACCGACAGACGGATACGCAGTATTTT. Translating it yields CASSYRQTDTQYF.

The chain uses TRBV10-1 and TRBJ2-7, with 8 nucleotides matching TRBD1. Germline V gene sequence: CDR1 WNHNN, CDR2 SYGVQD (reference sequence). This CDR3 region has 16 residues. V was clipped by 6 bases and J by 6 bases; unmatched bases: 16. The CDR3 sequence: CASSELGQGIDGEQYF. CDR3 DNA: TGCGCCAGCAGCGAGCTAGGACAGGGTATCGACGGCGAGCAGTACTTC.

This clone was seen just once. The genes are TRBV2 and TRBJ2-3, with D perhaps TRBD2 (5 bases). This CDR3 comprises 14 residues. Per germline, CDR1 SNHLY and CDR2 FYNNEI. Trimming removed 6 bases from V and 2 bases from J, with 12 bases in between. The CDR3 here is CASSPRAITDTQYF. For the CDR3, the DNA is TGTGCCAGCAGCCCGAGGGCTATCACAGATACGCAGTATTTT.

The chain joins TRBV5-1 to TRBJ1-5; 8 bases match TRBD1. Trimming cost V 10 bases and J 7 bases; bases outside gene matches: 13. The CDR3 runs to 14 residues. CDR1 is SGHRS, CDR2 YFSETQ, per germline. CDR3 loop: CACSRQGRGQPQHF. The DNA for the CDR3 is TGCGCCTGTTCTAGACAGGGGAGGGGACAGCCCCAGCATTTT.

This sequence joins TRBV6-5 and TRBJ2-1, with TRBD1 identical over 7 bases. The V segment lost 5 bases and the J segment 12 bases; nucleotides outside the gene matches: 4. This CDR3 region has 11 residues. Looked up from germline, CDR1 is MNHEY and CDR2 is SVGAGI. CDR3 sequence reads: CASSRGQVQFF. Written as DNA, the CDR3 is TGTGCCAGCAGTCGCGGACAGGTGCAGTTCTTC.

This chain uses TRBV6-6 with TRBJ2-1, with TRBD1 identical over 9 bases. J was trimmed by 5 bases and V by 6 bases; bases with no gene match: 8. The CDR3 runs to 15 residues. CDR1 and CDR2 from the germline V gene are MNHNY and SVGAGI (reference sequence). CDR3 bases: TGTGCCAGCAGAACCGGGACAGGGTGGGACAATGAGCAGTTCTTC. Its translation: CASRTGTGWDNEQFF.

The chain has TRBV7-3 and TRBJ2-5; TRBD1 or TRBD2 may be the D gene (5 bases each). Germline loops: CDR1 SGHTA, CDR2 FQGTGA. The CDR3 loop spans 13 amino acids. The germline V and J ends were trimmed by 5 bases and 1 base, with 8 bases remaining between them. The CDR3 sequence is CASSRDGQETQYF. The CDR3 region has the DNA TGTGCCAGCAGCCGGGACGGCCAAGAGACCCAGTACTTC.